A selection of T cell receptor beta chains follows, all from one sample in a study of OX40 agonist ivuxolimab in advanced cancers. Assay used: immunoSEQ multiplex PCR; TCRdb lists only in-frame clones, some missing. The sample consists of 45,000 to 55,000 clones, about 76% of them appearing once. Here the sequenced sample was CD4+ or CD8+ T cells sorted from blood, taken in a trial of the OX40 agonist ivuxolimab. These TCRs come from an adult with an advanced solid tumor such as melanoma, head and neck, liver or kidney cancer. Both conserved end residues are part of each CDR3. The D gene is left open where the match is weak. Some rows have no size entry. The others give once, few or many, or a class for an expanded clone.

v_gene	j_gene	abundance	d_gene	CDR3aa	CDR3nt
TRBV13	TRBJ2-5	-	TRBD2	CASSFSSGRAQETQYF	TGTGCCAGCAGCTTCTCTAGCGGGAGGGCCCAGGAGACCCAGTACTTC
TRBV6-1	TRBJ2-1	-	TRBD2	CASRLMSGSHNEQFF	TGTGCCAGCAGACTAATGAGCGGGAGTCACAATGAGCAGTTCTTC
TRBV9	TRBJ2-7	-	TRBD2	CASSVDGGGVYEQYF	TGTGCCAGCAGCGTAGATGGCGGGGGGGTCTACGAGCAGTACTTC
TRBV6-5	TRBJ2-6	-	-	CASSYSGGSGANVLTF	TGTGCCAGCAGTTACTCGGGGGGCTCCGGGGCCAACGTCCTGACTTTC
TRBV13	TRBJ2-6	-	-	CASSLQGSGANVLTF	TGTGCCAGCAGCCTACAGGGTTCTGGGGCCAACGTCCTGACTTTC
TRBV28	TRBJ1-5	few	-	CASSTPYQPQHF	TGTGCCAGCAGCACTCCCTATCAGCCCCAGCATTTT
TRBV29-1	TRBJ2-7	once	TRBD1	CSVEEAGGSYEQYF	TGCAGCGTTGAAGAGGCAGGGGGATCCTACGAGCAGTACTTC
TRBV28	TRBJ2-7	-	-	CASNPARSSYEQYF	TGTGCCAGCAACCCAGCGAGGAGCTCCTACGAGCAGTACTTC
TRBV2	TRBJ2-1	once	TRBD2	CASSELAGFYNEQFF	TGTGCCAGCAGTGAGCTAGCGGGGTTTTACAATGAGCAGTTCTTC
TRBV28	TRBJ2-2	-	-	CASSSNPGTLGDSGELVF	TGTGCCAGCAGTTCGAACCCCGGGACCCTCGGGGACTCCGGGGAGCTGGTTTTT
TRBV4-2	TRBJ2-7	medium-sized	-	CASSQRSYEQYF	TGTGCCAGCAGCCAAAGGTCCTACGAGCAGTACTTC
TRBV28	TRBJ2-1	-	-	CASSFLEGNEQFF	TGTGCCAGCAGTTTTCTGGAGGGCAATGAGCAGTTCTTC
TRBV6-5	TRBJ1-2	-	-	CASSYSADSPYGYTF	TGTGCCAGCAGTTACTCCGCAGACAGTCCCTATGGCTACACCTTC
TRBV28	TRBJ2-7	-	TRBD2	CASSLVWTSGRPAYEQYF	TGTGCCAGCAGTTTAGTCTGGACTAGCGGGAGGCCGGCCTACGAGCAGTACTTC
TRBV19	TRBJ2-7	few	-	CASSNWLSYEQYF	TGTGCCAGTAGTAATTGGCTTAGCTACGAGCAGTACTTC
TRBV7-9	TRBJ2-5	-	TRBD1	CASSRSPGQGKWETQYF	TGTGCCAGCAGCCGTTCTCCGGGACAGGGAAAATGGGAGACCCAGTACTTC
TRBV7-9	TRBJ1-1	-	-	CASSFGSNTEAFF	TGTGCCAGCAGCTTTGGCAGCAACACTGAAGCTTTCTTT
TRBV27	TRBJ2-3	-	-	CASSETGTSSTDTQYF	TGTGCCAGCAGTGAAACCGGGACGTCTAGCACAGATACGCAGTATTTT
TRBV5-1	TRBJ1-1	-	TRBD1	CATSTGVNTEAFF	TGCGCCACCTCGACAGGGGTGAACACTGAAGCTTTCTTT
TRBV6-5	TRBJ2-5	-	-	CASSYLGDGWETQYF	TGTGCCAGCAGTTACTTGGGTGACGGATGGGAGACCCAGTACTTC
TRBV10-3	TRBJ1-5	-	TRBD1	CAISALDRENQPQHF	TGTGCCATCAGTGCACTAGACAGGGAGAATCAGCCCCAGCATTTT
TRBV6-5	TRBJ1-1	-	-	CASSYPGGPEAFF	TGTGCCAGCAGTTACCCCGGGGGACCGGAAGCTTTCTTT
TRBV6-4	TRBJ1-1	-	-	CASKKGIGGNTEAFF	TGTGCCAGCAAAAAGGGCATAGGGGGTAACACTGAAGCTTTCTTT
TRBV6-5	TRBJ2-1	-	-	CASSYRASVYNEQFF	TGTGCCAGCAGTTACAGGGCTAGCGTCTACAATGAGCAGTTCTTC
TRBV27	TRBJ1-1	-	-	CASSLSAAGTGTEAFF	TGTGCCAGCAGTTTATCGGCGGCCGGTACAGGGACAGAAGCTTTCTTT
TRBV13	TRBJ1-3	-	-	CASSLGWGAGNTIYF	TGTGCCAGCAGCTTAGGCTGGGGCGCTGGAAACACCATATATTTT
TRBV19	TRBJ2-1	-	TRBD1	CASRLLSGTGGYNEQFF	TGTGCCAGTAGACTTCTTTCCGGGACAGGAGGTTACAATGAGCAGTTCTTC
TRBV4-3	TRBJ1-4	-	-	CASSQDLSSATNEKLFF	TGCGCCAGCAGCCAAGATCTGAGTAGTGCAACTAATGAAAAACTGTTTTTT
TRBV2	TRBJ1-4	-	-	CASSRASPGATNEKLFF	TGTGCCAGCAGTCGGGCCTCACCGGGAGCAACTAATGAAAAACTGTTTTTT
TRBV7-8	TRBJ1-1	few	-	CASSLMNTEAFF	TGTGCCAGCAGCCTGATGAACACTGAAGCTTTCTTT
TRBV7-9	TRBJ2-5	-	-	CASSFRTTETQYF	TGTGCCAGCAGTTTTAGAACTACAGAGACCCAGTACTTC
TRBV11-2	TRBJ2-5	few	-	CASSFGRALGQETQYF	TGTGCCAGCAGCTTCGGCAGGGCTCTAGGCCAAGAGACCCAGTACTTC
TRBV5-1	TRBJ1-2	-	TRBD1	CASRPPGQGTVNYGYTF	TGCGCCAGCAGGCCGCCGGGACAGGGTACAGTTAACTATGGCTACACCTTC